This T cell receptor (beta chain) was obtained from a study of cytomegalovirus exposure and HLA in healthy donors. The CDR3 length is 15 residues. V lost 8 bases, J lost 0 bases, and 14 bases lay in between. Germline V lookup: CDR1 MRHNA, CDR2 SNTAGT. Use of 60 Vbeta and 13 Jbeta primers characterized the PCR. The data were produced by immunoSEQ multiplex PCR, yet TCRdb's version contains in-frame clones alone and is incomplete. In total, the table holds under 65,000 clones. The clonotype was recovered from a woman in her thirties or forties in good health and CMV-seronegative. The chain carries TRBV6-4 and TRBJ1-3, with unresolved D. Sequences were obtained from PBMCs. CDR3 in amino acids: CASRPTHNSGNTIYF. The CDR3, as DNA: TGTGCCAGCCGCCCGACACACAACTCTGGAAACACCATATATTTT.